This T cell receptor beta chain was identified in a study of T cells after yellow fever vaccination. At least ten counts were recorded for this clonotype. What it binds is not known. Study-wide results and limits: Across the CD4 and CD8 compartments, a small share of clonotypes was present in both. In post-booster samples, most primary-vaccination clones reappeared (about 95% CD4, roughly 90% CD8).

The CDR3 has 13 amino acids. V was clipped by 7 bases and J by 0 bases, with 9 bases between them. Germline loops: CDR1 LGHDT, CDR2 YNNKEL (reference sequence). In making TCR cDNA, 5'RACE template switching added a universal primer site and UMIs to it. TCRdb itself ran the 5' RACE reads through MiXCR, one entry per CDR3 protein. The table has some 110,000 distinct CDR3 sequences, under 8.5% seen once; the top ten hold 2.5%. The clonotype comes from a man younger than 30 who received the YFV17D yellow fever vaccine. The sample here was CD4+ T cells sorted from PBMCs, taken 10 to 11 days after the first yellow fever vaccination. V and J are TRBV3-1 and TRBJ2-5; no clear D gene. CDR3 sequence (DNA): TGTGCCAGCACCTCTCGGTACCAAGAGACCCAGTACTTC. Protein sequence: CASTSRYQETQYF.